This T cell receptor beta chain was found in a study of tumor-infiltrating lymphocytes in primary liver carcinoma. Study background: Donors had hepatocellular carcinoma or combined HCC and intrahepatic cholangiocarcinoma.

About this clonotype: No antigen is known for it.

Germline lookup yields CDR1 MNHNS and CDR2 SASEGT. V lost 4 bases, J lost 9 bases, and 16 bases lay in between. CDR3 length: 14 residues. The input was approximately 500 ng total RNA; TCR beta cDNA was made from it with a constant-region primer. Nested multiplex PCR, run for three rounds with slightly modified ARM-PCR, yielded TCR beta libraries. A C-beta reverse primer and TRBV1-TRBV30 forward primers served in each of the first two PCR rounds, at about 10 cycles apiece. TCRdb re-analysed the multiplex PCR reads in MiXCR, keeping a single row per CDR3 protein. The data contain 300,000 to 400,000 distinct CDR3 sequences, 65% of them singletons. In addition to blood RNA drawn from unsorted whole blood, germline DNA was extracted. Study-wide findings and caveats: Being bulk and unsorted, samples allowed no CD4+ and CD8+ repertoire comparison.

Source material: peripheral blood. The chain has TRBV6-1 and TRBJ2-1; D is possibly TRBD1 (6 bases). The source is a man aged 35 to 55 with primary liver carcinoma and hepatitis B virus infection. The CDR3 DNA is TGTGCCAGCAGTGTAACAGGGCCCCAGGGTGAGCAGTTCTTC. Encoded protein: CASSVTGPQGEQFF.